Below are 3 T cell receptor beta chains sequenced from a single sample in a study of cytomegalovirus exposure and HLA in healthy donors. The table came from immunoSEQ multiplex PCR; TCRdb's copy has only in-frame clones and leaves some out. Of around 52,000 clones detected, approximately 93% appear once; the ten largest clones hold 4.5% to 6%. Sequenced sample: PBMCs. The receptors stem from a woman in her late teens or twenties in good health and CMV-seronegative.

The rearrangement links TRBV5-1 to TRBJ2-1; D perhaps matches TRBD1 (5 bases). CDR3 length: 15 residues. V lost 0 bases, J lost 8 bases, and 15 bases lay in between. CDR1 SGHRS and CDR2 YFSETQ come from the germline V gene. The CDR3 DNA follows: TGCGCCAGCAGCTTGGCCGGAAGGGGTACCTATGAGCAGTTCTTC. The encoded protein is CASSLAGRGTYEQFF. Full variable domain (missing parts from reference TRBV5-1 and TRBJ2-1): KAGVTQTPRYLIKTRGQQVTLSCSPISGHRSVSWYQQTPGQGLQFLFEYFSETQRNKGNFPGRFSGRQFSNSRSEMNVSTLELGDSALYLCASSLAGRGTYEQFFGPGTRLTVL.

This chain connects TRBV29-1 to TRBJ2-7; no clear D gene. Germline CDR1 is SQVTM and CDR2 is ANQGSEA. V was shortened by 0 bases and J by 4 bases, with 10 bases between the two germline ends. CDR3 length: 13 residues. The DNA of the CDR3 is TGCAGCGTTGAAGACGCGGCCTCATACGAGCAGTACTTC. This translates into CSVEDAASYEQYF.

The gene calls are TRBV7-2 and TRBJ1-2, with TRBD1 as a possible D gene (5 bases). The CDR3 totals 15 residues. The germline gives CDR1 SGHTA, CDR2 FQGNSA. V was pared by 5 bases and J by 0 bases, with 13 bases between. The CDR3 DNA follows: TGTGCCAGCAGCCCCATCGGGGGGGCTAACTATGGCTACACCTTC. It is translated as CASSPIGGANYGYTF.